These 20 T cell receptor beta chains share one sample of origin, sequenced in a study of beta chain features in type 1 diabetes. Of the isolated RNA, all was reverse transcribed, and so the sequenced material was expressed TCRB transcripts. Sequenced by immunoSEQ multiplex PCR; TCRdb stores in-frame clones only, minus some. The table includes around 400,000 clones, over 10% detected once. The sequenced material came from naive CD4+ T cells from blood. These receptor sequences come from a man aged 18 to 30 in good health.

This clone was counted a few times. The chain employs TRBV5-6 and TRBJ1-2; tentatively, D is TRBD1 (5 bases). Germline CDR1 and CDR2: SGHDT and YYEEEE. Trimming stripped 0 bases from V and 2 bases from J, with 11 bases between. The CDR3 has 15 residues. The DNA of the CDR3 is TGTGCCAGCAGCTTGGCTCAGGGAAGAAACTATGGCTACACCTTC. Translating it yields CASSLAQGRNYGYTF.

There are a few counts of this clone. The sample holds other DNA sequences that translate to the same CDR3. CDR3 sequence (DNA): TGTGCCAGCAGCTTAGTACCGGCGGCCTACGAGCAGTACTTC. This codes for CASSLVPAAYEQYF. The chain recombines TRBV7-2 with TRBJ2-7; no definite D call. V lost 1 base and J 2 bases, leaving 9 bases between the germline ends. The CDR3 has 14 residues. CDR1 SGHTA and CDR2 FQGNSA come from the germline V gene. The entire variable domain, with the rest obtained from reference TRBV7-2 and TRBJ2-7, is as follows: GAGVSQSPSNKVTEKGKDVELRCDPISGHTALYWYRQSLGQGLEFLIYFQGNSAPDKSGLPSDRFSAERTGGSVSTLTIQRTQQEDSAVYLCASSLVPAAYEQYFGPGTRLTVT.

V is TRBV2 and J is TRBJ2-2; D may be TRBD1 (6 bases). Per germline, CDR1 SNHLY and CDR2 FYNNEI. Trimming pared 7 bases from V and 1 base from J, leaving 7 bases between. The CDR3 is made up of 13 amino acids. CDR3 in DNA: TGTGCCAGCACACAGGGGAACACCGGGGAGCTGTTTTTT. The encoded protein is CASTQGNTGELFF.

This clone was recorded a few times. The CDR3 nucleotides read TGTGCCAGCAGCGCCCGGGACAGGGGAAAAGCTTTCTTT. It specifies CASSARDRGKAFF. This rearrangement joins TRBV9 to TRBJ1-1; the match to TRBD1 covers 10 bases. Trimming at V came to 3 bases and at J to 9 bases, leaving 5 bases not matched to a gene. Germline lookup yields CDR1 SGDLS and CDR2 YYNGEE. This CDR3 contains 13 residues.

The sample holds a few counts of this clone. The rearrangement uses TRBV30 and TRBJ1-5; D may be TRBD1 (5 bases). Trimming pared 5 bases from V and 4 bases from J, leaving 15 bases between. CDR3 length equals 14 residues. Looked up from germline, CDR1 is GTSNPN and CDR2 is SVGIG (reference sequence). CDR3 bases: TGTGCCTGGGCCAAGGGGCTGCAGAATCAGCCCCAGCATTTT. Translation gives CAWAKGLQNQPQHF. Full variable domain (remainder filled in from reference TRBV30 and TRBJ1-5): SQTIHQWPATLVQPVGSPLSLECTVEGTSNPNLYWYRQAAGRGLQLLFYSVGIGQISSEVPQNLSASRPQDRQFILSSKKLLLSDSGFYLCAWAKGLQNQPQHFGDGTRLSIL.

The chain combines TRBV7-9 with TRBJ2-3; D is unclear. CDR3 size: 15 residues. Trimming left V 1 base short and J 1 base short, with 9 bases between. Germline V gene data show CDR1 as SEHNR and CDR2 as FQNEAQ (reference sequence). CDR3 in DNA: TGTGCCAGCAGCTTAGAGTTGGCCCGCACAGATACGCAGTATTTT. Its protein is CASSLELARTDTQYF.

V gene TRBV6-6 combines with J gene TRBJ2-3; D unresolved. This CDR3 spans 12 amino acids. V was shortened by 3 bases and J by 7 bases, with 8 bases between the two germline ends. Germline V gene lookup returns CDR1 MNHNY and CDR2 SVGAGI (reference sequence). The CDR3 spells CASSYTPNTQYF. DNA of the CDR3: TGTGCCAGCAGTTATACTCCTAATACGCAGTATTTT.

This chain links TRBV2 with TRBJ2-3; D possibly corresponds to TRBD2 (6 bases). V gave up 8 bases and J gave up 7 bases, with 22 bases separating them. Germline V lookup: CDR1 SNHLY, CDR2 FYNNEI. The CDR3 totals 15 residues. CDR3: CASLKGRGSTNTQYF. The CDR3 bases are TGTGCCAGCCTAAAGGGGCGGGGTTCGACAAATACGCAGTATTTT. Complete variable domain (other parts from reference TRBV2 and TRBJ2-3): EPEVTQTPSHQVTQMGQEVILRCVPISNHLYFYWYRQILGQKVEFLVSFYNNEISEKSEIFDDQFSVERPDGSNFTLKIRSTKLEDSAMYFCASLKGRGSTNTQYFGPGTRLTVL.

The sample holds a few counts of this clone. The CDR3 sequence is CASCGTGFTGELFF. CDR3 nucleotides: TGTGCCAGCTGTGGGACAGGGTTCACCGGGGAGCTGTTTTTT. This chain links TRBV25-1 with TRBJ2-2; TRBD1 agrees at 9 bases. There are 14 residues in the CDR3. Losses at the gene ends were 8 bases for V and 4 bases for J; bases not matched to a gene: 5. The germline V gene has CDR1 MGHDK and CDR2 SYGVNS. The whole variable domain, remainder taken from reference TRBV25-1 and TRBJ2-2, is EADIYQTPRYLVIGTGKKITLECSQTMGHDKMYWYQQDPGMELHLIHYSYGVNSTEKGDLSSESTVSRIRTEHFPLTLESARPSHTSQYLCASCGTGFTGELFFGEGSRLTVL.

The rearrangement joins TRBV7-9 to TRBJ1-2; D not resolved. From germline, CDR1 is SEHNR and CDR2 FQNEAQ (reference sequence). V was trimmed by 5 bases and J by 8 bases, leaving 18 bases between them. This CDR3 comprises 14 residues. Here the CDR3 reads CASSRGSSLGGYTF. In DNA, the CDR3 is TGTGCCAGCAGCAGAGGGAGTTCTTTGGGGGGCTACACCTTC.

The chain links TRBV19 to TRBJ1-3, with D possibly TRBD1 on 5 matching bases. V lost 3 bases and J 0 bases, leaving 9 bases between the germline ends. CDR3 size: 15 residues. Germline values: CDR1 LNHDA, CDR2 SQIVND (reference sequence). CDR3 DNA: TGTGCCAGTAGTATTACGACAGCCTCTGGAAACACCATATATTTT. It yields the protein CASSITTASGNTIYF.

This clone has more than one count but fewer than ten. The gene calls are TRBV4-3 and TRBJ1-2; 10 bases map to TRBD1. The ends lost 0 bases at V and 7 bases at J; junction bases unmatched: 5. The germline V gene has CDR1 LGHNA and CDR2 YSLEER. The CDR3 is made up of 15 amino acids. The CDR3 DNA is TGCGCCAGCAGCCAAGATCGACAGGGGGCAAGTGGCTACACCTTC. Translating gives CASSQDRQGASGYTF.

This clone showed up just a few times. V and J are TRBV28 and TRBJ2-5; TRBD1 might be the D (6 bases). The CDR3 spans 13 residues. V was shortened by 4 bases and J by 2 bases, with 8 bases between the two germline ends. Germline lookup yields CDR1 MDHEN and CDR2 SYDVKM. CDR3 residues: CASSSGTQETQYF. The CDR3 DNA reads as TGTGCCAGCAGTTCCGGGACACAAGAGACCCAGTACTTC.

The rearrangement links TRBV11-2 to TRBJ2-2; a weak D match, TRBD1 (5 bases). The germline gives CDR1 SGHAT, CDR2 FQNNGV. Trimming pared 7 bases from V and 3 bases from J, leaving 15 bases between. The CDR3 totals 15 residues. For the CDR3, the DNA is TGTGCCAGCAAGCAAAAGGGGCCGGACACCGGGGAGCTGTTTTTT. Its translation is CASKQKGPDTGELFF.

This chain links TRBV18 with TRBJ1-4; D is undetermined. The CDR3 loop spans 17 amino acids. Looked up from germline, CDR1 is KGHSH and CDR2 is LQKENI. With 0 bases removed from V and 0 bases from J, the gap between germline ends came to 11 bases. The CDR3 here is CASSPPAGYATNEKLFF. CDR3 in DNA: TGTGCCAGCTCACCACCCGCAGGATATGCAACTAATGAAAAACTGTTTTTT.

This clone was detected a few times. The chain links TRBV28 to TRBJ1-4; 7 positions agree with TRBD1. V was pared by 4 bases and J by 2 bases, with 1 base of the junction left unmatched. In germline, CDR1 is MDHEN, CDR2 SYDVKM. The CDR3 extends over 14 amino acids. The DNA for the CDR3 is TGTGCCAGCAGTTCGGGACAGACTAATGAAAAACTGTTTTTT. Translating gives CASSSGQTNEKLFF.

This clone was counted between two and nine times. The chain uses TRBV18 and TRBJ2-1, with a tentative D call TRBD1 (5 bases). The CDR3 has 12 amino acids. V was clipped by 3 bases and J by 9 bases, with 9 bases between them. Looked up from germline, CDR1 is KGHSH and CDR2 is LQKENI. CDR3 in amino acids: CASSPQGFEQFF. In DNA, the CDR3 is TGTGCCAGCTCACCTCAGGGTTTTGAGCAGTTCTTC.

This clone was recorded a few times. This chain connects TRBV18 to TRBJ1-5; TRBD1 agrees at 9 bases. Germline V lookup: CDR1 KGHSH, CDR2 LQKENI. The CDR3 totals 14 residues. Trimming took 5 bases from V and 5 from J; bases not matched to a gene: 4. Here the CDR3 DNA reads TGTGCCAGCTCAGCCACAGGGGGCCATCAGCCCCAGCATTTT. It codes for CASSATGGHQPQHF.

This clone was observed a few times. The genes are TRBV6-6 and TRBJ2-1, with 8 bases matching TRBD1. Per germline, CDR1 MNHNY and CDR2 SVGAGI (reference sequence). This CDR3 contains 14 residues. V trimming: 6 bases; J trimming: 5 bases; junction bases outside the gene matches: 6. The CDR3 is CASRKGQGNNEQFF. The CDR3 DNA reads TGTGCCAGCAGGAAAGGACAGGGAAACAATGAGCAGTTCTTC.

In its sample, this clone was seen a few times. The chain links TRBV7-2 to TRBJ2-1, with D perhaps matching TRBD1 (5 bases). Trimming left V 4 bases short and J 4 bases short, with 11 bases between. Germline CDR1 SGHTA, CDR2 FQGNSA. The CDR3 spans 14 residues. Written as DNA, the CDR3 is TGTGCCAGCAGCTCCAGGGTCGGGTACAATGAGCAGTTCTTC. It is translated as CASSSRVGYNEQFF.